A single sample gave rise to the 20 T cell receptor beta chains below, sequenced in a study of shared clonotypes between healthy human individuals. Naive CD8 populations comprised CD45RO-negative cells positively selected for CCR7, excluding terminally differentiated effector memory CD45RA+ cells. Libraries were prepared by immunoSEQ multiplex PCR; TCRdb keeps only in-frame clonotypes and omits some of them. The repertoire holds roughly 850,000 clones, with just over 95% as singletons. Sequencing was carried out using naive CD8+ T cells sorted from blood. The receptors shown here come from a young man in good health.

The chain combines TRBV14 with TRBJ2-1; D assignment may be TRBD1 or TRBD2 (5 bases each). The V gene lost 0 bases and the J gene lost 10 bases, with 10 bases spanning the gap. From germline, CDR1 is SGHDN and CDR2 FVKESK. This CDR3 has 13 residues. The CDR3 bases are TGTGCCAGCAGCCAAGAGTGGGGACGCGAGCAGTTCTTC. As protein: CASSQEWGREQFF.

The V gene is TRBV5-6, the J gene TRBJ1-4; D is unresolved. The germline gives CDR1 SGHDT, CDR2 YYEEEE. This CDR3 spans 14 amino acids. Trimming shortened V by 5 bases and J by 8 bases, and 16 bases separated the two germline ends. The CDR3 coding sequence is TGTGCCAGCAGATCGAACGCATTGAGGGAAAAACTGTTTTTT. This encodes CASRSNALREKLFF.

The rearrangement uses TRBV7-9 and TRBJ1-5; 10 nucleotides align to TRBD1. The V gene end was trimmed by 3 bases and the J gene end by 2 bases; junction bases not matched to a gene: 4. Germline V gene lookup returns CDR1 SEHNR and CDR2 FQNEAQ (reference sequence). This CDR3 is 16 amino acids long. The CDR3 nucleotides read TGTGCCAGCAGCTTCGGGACAGGGGCTCGCAATCAGCCCCAGCATTTT. Translation: CASSFGTGARNQPQHF.

The chain links TRBV5-1 to TRBJ2-7; D may match TRBD1 or TRBD2 (5 bases each). CDR3 length equals 15 residues. V was pared by 4 bases and J by 1 base, with 15 bases between. Germline assignment: CDR1 SGHRS and CDR2 YFSETQ. CDR3 in amino acids: CASSLRWDRSYEQYF. In DNA, the CDR3 is TGCGCCAGCAGCCTTAGGTGGGACCGTTCCTACGAGCAGTACTTC.

This clone was seen once. The J gene is TRBJ2-1, the V gene TRBV10-1, with 7 positions matching TRBD2. The CDR3 is 14 residues long. The ends lost 0 bases at V and 7 bases at J; junction bases unmatched: 3. From germline, CDR1 is WNHNN and CDR2 SYGVQD (reference sequence). CDR3 residues: CASSESAGVNEQFF. CDR3 nucleotide sequence: TGCGCCAGCAGTGAGTCGGCGGGGGTAAATGAGCAGTTCTTC.

The V call is TRBV2, the J call TRBJ2-7; D is undetermined. Germline V gene data show CDR1 as SNHLY and CDR2 as FYNNEI. Trimming pared 4 bases from V and 5 bases from J, leaving 9 bases between. This CDR3 spans 12 amino acids. Here the CDR3 reads CASSGGVHEQYF. The CDR3 DNA sequence: TGTGCCAGCAGTGGAGGTGTCCACGAGCAGTACTTC. The variable domain in full, completed from reference TRBV2 and TRBJ2-7, reads EPEVTQTPSHQVTQMGQEVILRCVPISNHLYFYWYRQILGQKVEFLVSFYNNEISEKSEIFDDQFSVERPDGSNFTLKIRSTKLEDSAMYFCASSGGVHEQYFGPGTRLTVT.

The V call is TRBV18, the J call TRBJ1-1; the D is unclear. The CDR3 contains 14 residues. V was trimmed by 7 bases and J by 0 bases, leaving 12 bases between them. Germline assignment: CDR1 KGHSH and CDR2 LQKENI. CDR3 residues: CASYSGRMNTEAFF. The CDR3 DNA reads as TGTGCCAGCTATTCCGGACGTATGAACACTGAAGCTTTCTTT.

The chain joins TRBV25-1 to TRBJ2-7; no definite D call. Germline CDR1 and CDR2: MGHDK and SYGVNS. V lost 4 bases to trimming and J lost 7 bases, with 8 bases between them. The CDR3 contains 11 residues. The CDR3 is CASSVQWEQYF. The CDR3 nucleotides read TGTGCCAGCAGTGTTCAGTGGGAGCAGTACTTC.

The chain couples TRBV7-9 to TRBJ2-5; D is unclear. Trimming took off 3 bases at V and 2 bases at J, with 4 bases between the two ends. This CDR3 comprises 12 residues. CDR1 is SEHNR, CDR2 FQNEAQ, per germline (reference sequence). For the CDR3, the DNA is TGTGCCAGCAGCTTTCAACAAGAGACCCAGTACTTC. As protein: CASSFQQETQYF. The full variable domain, with the rest looked up from reference TRBV7-9 and TRBJ2-5, is DTGVSQNPRHKITKRGQNVTFRCDPISEHNRLYWYRQTLGQGPEFLTYFQNEAQLEKSRLLSDRFSAERPKGSFSTLEIQRTEQGDSAMYLCASSFQQETQYFGPGTRLLVL.

The chain uses TRBV9 and TRBJ2-2; TRBD1 matches at 7 bases. Germline V CDR1 and CDR2: SGDLS, YYNGEE. The V segment lost 3 bases and the J segment 1 base; nucleotides outside the gene matches: 3. The CDR3 has 15 residues. The CDR3, as DNA: TGTGCCAGCAGCGCCCGACAGGGGAACACCGGGGAGCTGTTTTTT. Its translation is CASSARQGNTGELFF.

This chain's CDR3 is CASSLGTGGLLGEKLFF. The CDR3 DNA sequence: TGTGCCAGCAGCTTAGGGACAGGGGGCCTTCTCGGTGAAAAACTGTTTTTT. The chain carries TRBV7-9 and TRBJ1-4; 11 nucleotides line up with TRBD1. The germline V gene encodes CDR1 SEHNR and CDR2 FQNEAQ (reference sequence). This CDR3 spans 17 amino acids. V lost 1 base to trimming and J lost 7 bases; unmatched junction nucleotides: 8. Looking up the rest from reference TRBV7-9 and TRBJ1-4 gives the full variable domain: DTGVSQNPRHKITKRGQNVTFRCDPISEHNRLYWYRQTLGQGPEFLTYFQNEAQLEKSRLLSDRFSAERPKGSFSTLEIQRTEQGDSAMYLCASSLGTGGLLGEKLFFGSGTQLSVL.

Notes on this clone: At the DNA level, this CDR3 is encoded by other sequences in the same sample as well. J is TRBJ2-7 and V is TRBV28; TRBD1 aligns across 8 bases. V lost 5 bases to trimming and J lost 5 bases; unmatched junction nucleotides: 5. The CDR3 has 13 residues. Germline values: CDR1 MDHEN, CDR2 SYDVKM. The CDR3 bases are TGTGCCAGCAGTACGGACAGGGTCCACGAGCAGTACTTC. This codes for CASSTDRVHEQYF.

Notes on this clone: The same CDR3 is also encoded by other DNA sequences in this sample. CDR3 sequence (DNA): TGTGCCAGCAGTCCGCAGGGGGCTCGCAATCAGCCCCAGCATTTT. Protein: CASSPQGARNQPQHF. The V call is TRBV27, the J call TRBJ1-5, with TRBD1 identical over 8 bases. The CDR3 sequence is 15 residues long. V lost 5 bases to trimming and J lost 2 bases; unmatched junction nucleotides: 5. Germline assignment: CDR1 MNHEY and CDR2 SMNVEV (reference sequence).

The chain joins TRBV7-6 to TRBJ2-2, with TRBD2 matching 13 bases. CDR3 length equals 16 residues. Germline loops: CDR1 SGHVS, CDR2 FNYEAQ. Trimming took 4 bases from V and 6 from J; bases not matched to a gene: 5. The CDR3 bases are TGTGCCAGCAGCTCCCGACTAGCGGGAGGTCCCGGGGAGCTGTTTTTT. This codes for CASSSRLAGGPGELFF.

V and J are TRBV6-1 and TRBJ2-7, with D possibly TRBD2 on 8 matching bases. This CDR3 is 15 amino acids long. CDR1 and CDR2 (germline): MNHNS, SASEGT. V lost 5 bases to trimming and J lost 3 bases, with 17 bases between them. The CDR3 DNA sequence: TGTGCCAGCAGTACGGCGGGGGGACAGCACTACGAGCAGTACTTC. It encodes CASSTAGGQHYEQYF.

The chain joins TRBV27 to TRBJ2-3; unclear D gene. Trimming cost V 0 bases and J 0 bases, with 7 bases left between them. The CDR3 loop spans 15 amino acids. Germline V lookup: CDR1 MNHEY, CDR2 SMNVEV (reference sequence). CDR3 sequence: CASSLSAASTDTQYF. The CDR3 DNA sequence: TGTGCCAGCAGTTTATCGGCGGCTAGCACAGATACGCAGTATTTT.

CDR3 in amino acids: CASSLPSSYNEQFF. DNA for the CDR3: TGTGCCAGCAGCTTACCTAGTTCCTACAATGAGCAGTTCTTC. V and J are TRBV11-2 and TRBJ2-1; D uncertain. V lost 2 bases to trimming and J lost 1 base, with 6 bases between them. Germline V CDR1 and CDR2: SGHAT, FQNNGV. The CDR3 has 14 residues.

This chain joins TRBV5-1 and TRBJ2-1; TRBD2 aligns across 10 bases. The CDR3 spans 18 residues. With 0 bases clipped from V and 5 bases from J, the junction kept 11 bases outside the gene matches. CDR1 is SGHRS and CDR2 is YFSETQ in the germline V gene. This chain's CDR3 is CASSLAGASGSEDNEQFF. In nucleotides, the CDR3 is TGCGCCAGCAGCTTGGCCGGCGCTAGCGGGAGTGAGGACAATGAGCAGTTCTTC.

The DNA for the CDR3 is TGTGCCAGCAGCGTAGAATCGGGGCCGGCCTACGAGCAGTACTTC. Protein product: CASSVESGPAYEQYF. V and J are TRBV9 and TRBJ2-7, with D possibly called TRBD1 or TRBD2 (5 bases each). The CDR3 covers 15 residues. From germline, CDR1 is SGDLS and CDR2 YYNGEE. With 0 bases removed from V and 2 bases from J, the gap between germline ends came to 12 bases.

The rearrangement joins TRBV6-5 to TRBJ2-1; 7 bases line up with TRBD2. The length of the CDR3 is 16 residues. In germline, CDR1 is MNHEY, CDR2 SVGAGI. V was pared by 0 bases and J by 8 bases, with 10 bases of the junction left unmatched. The CDR3 sequence: CASSYSGTTYFDEQFF. The CDR3 DNA follows: TGTGCCAGCAGTTACTCCGGGACTACCTATTTCGATGAGCAGTTCTTC.